The entry that follows covers one T cell receptor beta chain sequence. Its antigen remains unidentified. These data are taken from a study of T cell responses to AZD1222 COVID-19 vaccine. Study details: Combined were second doses at about 4 or about 12 weeks. Study results and caveats: Spike-specific TCR breadth and depth rose after two AZD1222 doses. White British donors predominated, females outnumbered males, and clonal diversity was possibly underestimated. Baseline seropositivity characterized only a handful of AZD1222 recipients.

Libraries were prepared by immunoSEQ multiplex PCR; TCRdb keeps only in-frame clonotypes and omits some of them. Of more than 150,000 clones listed, about 94% are singletons. This CDR3 spans 18 amino acids. The TCR sequence derives from an adult in good health. Specimen: peripheral blood, collected on day 0 of AZD1222 vaccination. The gene calls are TRBV21-1 and TRBJ2-1. TRBV21-1 is a pseudogene. This CDR3 reads CASTQTSGLVPSYNEQFF. In DNA, the CDR3 is TGTGCCAGCACCCAGACTTCCGGGCTAGTTCCCTCCTACAATGAGCAGTTCTTC.